This TCR beta chain was profiled in a study of response to subunit inactivated influenza vaccine. TCRdb called the RT-PCR reads again in MiXCR, with one record for every CDR3 protein. The sample contains 450,000 to 600,000 distinct CDR3 sequences, 16% of which appear only once. Details on this clonotype: What it binds is unknown.

Regarding the study as a whole: There was a suggestion from the authors that each seasonal influenza vaccination recruits few new T cells.

V lost 8 bases to trimming and J lost 1 base, with 6 bases between them. Germline V CDR1 and CDR2: MDHEN, SYDVKM. The CDR3 contains 12 residues. The chain links TRBV28 to TRBJ2-1; D ambiguous. The material was CD4+ T cells sorted from PBMCs, obtained less than 30 months after vaccination. This TCR came from a man aged 45 to 70 who received an inactivated influenza vaccine. The CDR3 protein is CASAQSYNEQFF. CDR3 bases: TGTGCCAGCGCGCAATCCTACAATGAGCAGTTCTTC.